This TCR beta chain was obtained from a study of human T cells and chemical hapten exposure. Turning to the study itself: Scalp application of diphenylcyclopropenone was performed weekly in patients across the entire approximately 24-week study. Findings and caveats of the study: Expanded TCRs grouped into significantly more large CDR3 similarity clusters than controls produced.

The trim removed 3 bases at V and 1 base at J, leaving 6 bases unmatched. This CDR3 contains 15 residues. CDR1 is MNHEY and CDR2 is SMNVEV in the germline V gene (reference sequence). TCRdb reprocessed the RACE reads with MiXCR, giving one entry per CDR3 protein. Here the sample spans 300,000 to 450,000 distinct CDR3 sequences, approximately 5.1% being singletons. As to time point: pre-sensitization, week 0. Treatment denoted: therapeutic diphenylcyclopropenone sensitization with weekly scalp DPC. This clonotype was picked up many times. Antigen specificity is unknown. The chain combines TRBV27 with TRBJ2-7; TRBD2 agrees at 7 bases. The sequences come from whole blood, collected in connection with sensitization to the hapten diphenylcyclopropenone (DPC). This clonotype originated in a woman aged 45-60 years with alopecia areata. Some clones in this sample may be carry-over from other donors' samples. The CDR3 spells CASSLRGTKSYEQYF. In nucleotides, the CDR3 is TGTGCCAGCAGTTTGCGGGGGACCAAATCCTACGAGCAGTACTTC.